This passage covers 30 T cell receptor beta chains from one sample sequenced in a study of cytomegalovirus exposure and HLA in healthy donors. In the PCR, 60 Vbeta and 13 Jbeta primers were used. The assay was immunoSEQ multiplex PCR, and TCRdb's table has in-frame clones only and misses some. The repertoire consists of roughly 120,000 clones, with 65% occurring once and the leading ten covering less than 9.5%. Sequencing used PBMCs. The origin of the receptors is a middle-aged woman in good health and CMV-seropositive.

This clone is a singleton in its sample. The chain links TRBV9 to TRBJ2-7; D is undetermined. Germline V gene lookup returns CDR1 SGDLS and CDR2 YYNGEE. CDR3 size: 14 residues. V was pared by 3 bases and J by 2 bases, with 12 bases between. This CDR3 is CASSADWNTYEQYF. CDR3 nucleotides: TGTGCCAGCAGCGCCGACTGGAATACCTACGAGCAGTACTTC.

The chain uses TRBV7-9 and TRBJ2-7; 10 bases are a match to TRBD1. This CDR3 region has 15 residues. The V gene's germline CDR1 is SEHNR and CDR2 FQNEAQ (reference sequence). J lost 5 bases, V lost 5 bases, and 9 bases had no gene match. CDR3: CASSPGTGEIHEQYF. As DNA, the CDR3 is TGTGCCAGCAGCCCCGGGACAGGGGAAATCCACGAGCAGTACTTC.

The genes are TRBV5-1 and TRBJ2-1, with 9 bases matching TRBD2. This CDR3 contains 15 residues. V gave up 2 bases and J gave up 5 bases; unmatched junction bases: 5. Germline loops: CDR1 SGHRS, CDR2 YFSETQ. CDR3 coding DNA: TGCGCCAGCAGCTTCGCGGGAGGGCATAACAATGAGCAGTTCTTC. Protein sequence: CASSFAGGHNNEQFF.

The J gene is TRBJ2-5, the V gene TRBV4-2; 12 bases are shared with TRBD1. V gave up 4 bases and J gave up 5 bases; unmatched junction bases: 11. Germline V gene data show CDR1 as LGHNA and CDR2 as YNFKEQ. The CDR3 extends over 17 amino acids. The CDR3 loop is CASSRTGDRGPLETQYF. For the CDR3, the DNA is TGTGCCAGCAGCCGCACCGGGGACAGGGGGCCCTTGGAGACCCAGTACTTC.

J is TRBJ1-2 and V is TRBV28, with 9 bases that match TRBD1. The germline V gene encodes CDR1 MDHEN and CDR2 SYDVKM. Trimming at V came to 6 bases and at J to 3 bases, leaving 8 bases not matched to a gene. CDR3 length equals 15 residues. CDR3 nucleotides: TGTGCCAGCAGGGAGGACAGGGGATCTTACTATGGCTACACCTTC. Translating it yields CASREDRGSYYGYTF.

The chain combines TRBV7-8 with TRBJ1-2; D remains unclear. V was shortened by 5 bases and J by 8 bases, with 18 bases between the two germline ends. Germline values: CDR1 SGHVS, CDR2 FQNEAQ. This CDR3 has 14 residues. In DNA form, the CDR3 reads TGTGCCAGCAGCCTCGGGGAGAGTTCTATGGGCTACACCTTC. As protein: CASSLGESSMGYTF.

This sequence joins TRBV30 and TRBJ2-7, with 10 bases lining up with TRBD2. V shed 2 bases, J shed 6 bases, and the junction held 13 bases outside the gene matches. This CDR3 comprises 16 residues. Germline V gene data show CDR1 as GTSNPN and CDR2 as SVGIG (reference sequence). The CDR3 DNA sequence: TGTGCCTGGAGTCGGGCTAGCGGGAGCTTAACGGGCGAGCAGTACTTC. It specifies CAWSRASGSLTGEQYF.

This clone was observed a few times. This chain links TRBV11-3 with TRBJ2-7; D is undetermined. Trimming removed 5 bases at V and 5 bases at J, with 10 bases between. CDR1 is SGHNT and CDR2 is YENEEA in the germline V gene. The CDR3 loop spans 12 amino acids. This chain's CDR3 is CASSPSPHEQYF. The DNA of the CDR3 is TGTGCCAGCAGCCCTTCTCCCCACGAGCAGTACTTC.

This clone has more than one count but fewer than ten. The chain couples TRBV6-4 to TRBJ1-2; no definite D call. Germline-derived CDR1 and CDR2 are MRHNA and SNTAGT. V lost 0 bases, J lost 4 bases, and 12 bases lay in between. The CDR3 consists of 15 residues. The DNA for the CDR3 is TGTGCCAGCAGTGACTCAACCGACGGACTCTATGGCTACACCTTC. This codes for CASSDSTDGLYGYTF.

The chain couples TRBV4-1 to TRBJ1-6, with TRBD1 as a possible D gene (5 bases). Germline CDR1 MGHRA, CDR2 YSYEKL. CDR3 size: 15 residues. V shed 5 bases and J shed 5 bases, with 13 bases lying between them. The CDR3 nucleotides are TGCGCCAGCAGCTTGAGGACGGACAATAATTCACCCCTCCACTTT. It translates to CASSLRTDNNSPLHF.

In this sample, this clone turned up a few times. V and J are TRBV21-1 and TRBJ1-1; TRBD1, as called in the table, went unchecked against the DNA. TRBV21-1 is described as a pseudogene. The CDR3 has 15 residues. CDR3 sequence: CASSCNRGGVTEAFF. CDR3 sequence (DNA): TGTGCCAGCAGCTGTAACAGGGGGGGGGTCACTGAAGCTTTCTTT.

V usage is TRBV30 and J usage is TRBJ2-7, with a tentative D call TRBD2 (5 bases). The ends were cut back, 2 bases at V and 6 bases at J, with 14 bases in the middle. The CDR3 has 13 residues. CDR1 and CDR2 (germline): GTSNPN, SVGIG (reference sequence). The CDR3 here is CAWSTGIGREQYF. The CDR3 DNA reads TGTGCCTGGAGTACCGGGATAGGACGCGAGCAGTACTTC.

The gene calls are TRBV10-3 and TRBJ1-3, with a possible D match to TRBD1 (6 bases). CDR3 length: 14 amino acids. Germline CDR1 reads ENHRY; CDR2 reads SYGVKD. Trimming took off 6 bases at V and 2 bases at J, with 11 bases between the two ends. The CDR3 region is CAIRNRVAGNTIYF. As DNA, the CDR3 is TGTGCCATCAGGAACAGGGTGGCTGGAAACACCATATATTTT.

This clone was seen more than once but under ten times. V and J are TRBV7-2 and TRBJ1-1; 9 bases fit TRBD1. V shed 5 bases, J shed 7 bases, and the junction held 8 bases outside the gene matches. This CDR3 is built from 14 residues. Germline V lookup: CDR1 SGHTA, CDR2 FQGNSA. This CDR3 reads CASSHMTGGNEAFF. The CDR3 DNA reads as TGTGCCAGCAGCCATATGACAGGGGGAAATGAAGCTTTCTTT.

This clone was seen once. The rearrangement uses TRBV7-9 and TRBJ2-7, with 8 bases that match TRBD1. The CDR3 sequence is 14 residues long. Germline-derived CDR1 and CDR2 are SEHNR and FQNEAQ (reference sequence). The V and J ends lost 3 bases and 5 bases, in that order; junction bases with no gene match: 6. The CDR3 DNA reads TGTGCCAGCAGCTTGCAGGGGGCCGGGGACGAGCAGTACTTC. Its protein product is CASSLQGAGDEQYF.

The rearrangement links TRBV18 to TRBJ2-1; D perhaps matches TRBD2 (7 bases). The germline CDR1 and CDR2 sequences are KGHSH and LQKENI. The CDR3 loop spans 15 amino acids. V dropped 6 bases and J dropped 9 bases, with 21 bases sitting between them. CDR3 sequence (DNA): TGTGCCAGCTCGTGGACAGACCCCACGGGGGGTGAGCAGTTCTTC. Its protein product is CASSWTDPTGGEQFF.

The chain is built from TRBV10-3 and TRBJ2-7; 7 positions match TRBD2. Trimming cost V 6 bases and J 3 bases; bases outside gene matches: 5. Germline CDR1 and CDR2: ENHRY and SYGVKD. This CDR3 is 13 amino acids long. Here the CDR3 DNA reads TGTGCCATCAGCGGGGGGTGGTACTACGAGCAGTACTTC. It translates to CAISGGWYYEQYF.

The rearrangement links TRBV7-2 to TRBJ2-7, with D perhaps TRBD1 (6 bases). The CDR3 totals 15 residues. Trimming pared 8 bases from V and 0 bases from J, leaving 17 bases between. Germline CDR1 SGHTA, CDR2 FQGNSA. The CDR3 loop is CASSLGGIISYEQYF. The CDR3 region has the DNA TGTGCCAGCTCCCTAGGGGGTATAATCTCCTACGAGCAGTACTTC.

The rearrangement joins TRBV2 to TRBJ2-7; D is perhaps TRBD1 (6 bases). The CDR3 totals 14 residues. Deletions cut 7 bases from V and 2 bases from J, with 15 bases between. Germline assignment: CDR1 SNHLY and CDR2 FYNNEI. The CDR3 region is CASTPRTVTYEQYF. CDR3 coding DNA: TGTGCCAGCACCCCGAGGACAGTCACCTACGAGCAGTACTTC.

The genes are TRBV5-1 and TRBJ2-1; 9 positions agree with TRBD1. The CDR3 totals 19 residues. With V trimmed by 2 bases and J by 2 bases, 14 bases remained unmatched. Germline V CDR1 and CDR2: SGHRS, YFSETQ. CDR3 sequence: CASSLRTGAVRVPYNEQFF. CDR3 sequence (DNA): TGCGCCAGCAGCTTAAGGACAGGGGCGGTGCGGGTCCCCTACAATGAGCAGTTCTTC.

The chain carries TRBV4-1 and TRBJ1-1; possible D gene TRBD1, 5 bases. Germline CDR1 reads MGHRA; CDR2 reads YSYEKL. The CDR3 runs 15 residues. Trimming shortened V by 4 bases and J by 0 bases, and 12 bases separated the two germline ends. The CDR3 spells CASSLSRVMNTEAFF. In DNA, the CDR3 is TGCGCCAGCAGCCTCAGCAGGGTCATGAACACTGAAGCTTTCTTT.

This clone was picked up one time. V is TRBV7-3 and J is TRBJ2-3; tentatively, D is TRBD2 (5 bases). The CDR3 runs 13 residues. CDR1 and CDR2 (germline): SGHTA, FQGTGA. V dropped 3 bases and J dropped 5 bases, with 9 bases sitting between them. The chain's CDR3 is CASSLSSGDTQYF. The CDR3 DNA is TGTGCCAGCAGCTTGTCCAGCGGAGATACGCAGTATTTT.

This clone was counted a few times. CDR3 in DNA: TGTGCCAGCAGGACTAGCGGACCGGGCGGGGATACGCAGTATTTT. It yields the protein CASRTSGPGGDTQYF. J is TRBJ2-3 and V is TRBV7-9; TRBD2 matches 9 bases. V gave up 6 bases and J gave up 6 bases; unmatched junction bases: 10. Germline V lookup: CDR1 SEHNR, CDR2 FQNEAQ (reference sequence). This CDR3 region has 15 residues. Complete variable domain (other parts from reference TRBV7-9 and TRBJ2-3): DTGVSQNPRHKITKRGQNVTFRCDPISEHNRLYWYRQTLGQGPEFLTYFQNEAQLEKSRLLSDRFSAERPKGSFSTLEIQRTEQGDSAMYLCASRTSGPGGDTQYFGPGTRLTVL.

This clone was observed a few times. The chain has TRBV5-5 and TRBJ2-5, with 10 bases fitting TRBD1. Germline trimming cut 4 bases from V and 4 bases from J; bases unmatched to any gene: 10. This CDR3 region has 16 residues. Germline values: CDR1 SGHKS, CDR2 YYEKEE (reference sequence). The CDR3 DNA follows: TGTGCCAGCAGCACCTGGGACAGGGGAGGAGGAGAGACCCAGTACTTC. It codes for CASSTWDRGGGETQYF.

CDR3 sequence reads: CASSFTGQGYEQYF. DNA for the CDR3: TGCGCCAGCAGCTTCACGGGACAGGGTTACGAGCAGTACTTC. The chain combines TRBV5-1 with TRBJ2-7; 9 positions match TRBD1. Germline CDR1 is SGHRS and CDR2 is YFSETQ. V shed 2 bases and J 4 bases; nucleotides not matched to a gene: 4. The CDR3 has 14 amino acids.

The chain employs TRBV7-8 and TRBJ2-3, with D tentatively TRBD2 (6 bases). This CDR3 is built from 14 residues. V dropped 3 bases and J dropped 6 bases, with 13 bases sitting between them. Per the germline V gene, CDR1 is SGHVS and CDR2 is FQNEAQ. CDR3 bases: TGTGCCAGCAGCTTCGGAGGGTCCCTCGATACGCAGTATTTT. Encoded protein: CASSFGGSLDTQYF.

The chain has TRBV5-1 and TRBJ2-7, with TRBD1 matching 9 bases. V shed 4 bases, J shed 4 bases, and the junction held 6 bases outside the gene matches. This CDR3 contains 14 residues. CDR1 SGHRS and CDR2 YFSETQ come from the germline V gene. The CDR3 sequence is CASSPGTGNYEQYF. For the CDR3, the DNA is TGCGCCAGCAGCCCAGGGACAGGGAATTACGAGCAGTACTTC.

The chain couples TRBV27 to TRBJ2-7; unclear D gene. Germline CDR1 is MNHEY and CDR2 is SMNVEV (reference sequence). V lost 7 bases and J lost 0, with 16 bases in between. This CDR3 is built from 15 residues. The CDR3 sequence is CASTPRRSSSYEQYF. The CDR3 coding sequence is TGTGCCAGCACCCCCCGACGGAGTAGCTCCTACGAGCAGTACTTC.

This chain uses TRBV11-2 with TRBJ2-5, with D possibly being TRBD2 (5 bases). This CDR3 has 12 residues. V was shortened by 3 bases and J by 5 bases, with 7 bases between the two germline ends. Germline V gene lookup returns CDR1 SGHAT and CDR2 FQNNGV. The chain's CDR3 is CASSFTGETQYF. DNA for the CDR3: TGTGCCAGCAGCTTTACGGGGGAGACCCAGTACTTC.

The chain recombines TRBV18 with TRBJ2-1; D perhaps matches TRBD1 (5 bases). CDR3 length: 15 amino acids. Trimming cost V 2 bases and J 4 bases, with 12 bases left between them. Germline V gives CDR1 KGHSH, CDR2 LQKENI. CDR3 amino acids: CASSPGSGIYNEQFF. DNA of the CDR3: TGTGCCAGCTCACCAGGGTCAGGGATATACAATGAGCAGTTCTTC.